The rows below give T cell receptor beta chains drawn from one sample of a study of blood T cell repertoires in COVID-19. The data were produced by immunoSEQ multiplex PCR, yet TCRdb's version contains in-frame clones alone and is incomplete. The top ten hold 8% to 11% of the sample, which has 200,000 or so clones, roughly 80% seen once. Sequencing was done on a sample of peripheral blood. The receptor source for this set is a woman older than 75 with COVID-19, enrolled during active disease. Both conserved end residues are trimmed from each CDR3. The order of the fields is J gene, V gene, CDR3 length, CDR3 protein.

TRBJ1-1,TRBV4-1,13,ASSQAFGQFHEAF
TRBJ1-1,TRBV19,12,ASSIGGQGSEAF
TRBJ1-6,TRBV2,13,ASSDGGYYNSPLH
TRBJ2-1,TRBV11-2,14,ASSREEAGSWREQF
TRBJ1-1,TRBV7-6,13,ASSLESGMGTEAF
TRBJ1-3,TRBV19,13,ASSTLAGGGNTIY
TRBJ1-6,TRBV19,10,ASSIPDSPLH
TRBJ1-6,TRBV7-2,10,ASSLAYGPLH
TRBJ1-5,TRBV6-4,12,ASSEQVSNQPQH
TRBJ1-6,TRBV5-1,13,ASSFNRGSNSPLH
TRBJ1-5,TRBV10-3,11,AISGDRNQPQH
TRBJ2-1,TRBV24-1,13,ATSETGTGHNEQF
TRBJ2-5,TRBV6-5,13,ASSYDRTSQETQY
TRBJ1-2,TRBV19,12,ASSRSRGRYGYT
TRBJ1-6,TRBV10-3,11,AISGYRGSPLH
TRBJ2-2,TRBV3-1/TRBV3-2,12,ASNHQGAAGELF
TRBJ1-1,TRBV6-4,9,ASSSRGAAF
TRBJ1-4,TRBV9,13,ASSAPSATNEKLF
TRBJ2-1,TRBV5-1,12,ASSLAFEGVEQF
TRBJ1-4,TRBV4-3,14,ASSQDRGTDNEKLF
TRBJ1-1,TRBV15,13,ATSRDLWAGAEAF
TRBJ1-1,TRBV7-9,12,ASSLQGANTEAF
TRBJ1-6,TRBV28,11,AAGGDLNSPLH
TRBJ1-2,TRBV4-1,10,ASSPDRYGYT
TRBJ1-1,TRBV23-1,12,ASSLGAGNTEAF
TRBJ1-5,TRBV6-2/TRBV6-3,11,ASSPRGSQPQH
TRBJ1-2,TRBV12-3/TRBV12-4,10,ASSLGLRAGT
TRBJ1-2,TRBV28,12,ASSPGRNLYGYT
TRBJ2-5,TRBV11-3,13,ASSLGGEPQETQY
TRBJ2-2,TRBV3-1/TRBV3-2,14,ASSRMDRANTGELF
TRBJ2-1,TRBV5-6,15,ASSPPGGGGLLAEQF
TRBJ1-5,TRBV7-2,13,ASSSWGVLNQPQH
TRBJ2-7,TRBV27,12,ASSLLLPDSEQY
TRBJ1-6,TRBV14,11,ASSEQYNSPLH
TRBJ1-1,TRBV7-9,13,ASSLAEGRDTEAF
TRBJ2-7,TRBV6-5,13,ASRLPGQGGYEQY
TRBJ1-3,TRBV18,14,ASSLGPGVSGNTIY
TRBJ1-2,TRBV29-1,11,SVGEQVPEGYT
TRBJ2-2,TRBV3-1/TRBV3-2,15,ASSPRASGGSGGELF
TRBJ1-1,TRBV5-6,14,ASSLGPGQGYTEAF
TRBJ1-4,TRBV5-1,14,ASRSGTGVTNEKLF
TRBJ1-4,TRBV3-1/TRBV3-2,11,ASSHGQGGELF
TRBJ2-2,TRBV5-1,11,ASSLDGTGELF
TRBJ1-1,TRBV30,9,AWSADTEAF
TRBJ1-3,TRBV3-1/TRBV3-2,11,ASSQSERRTIY
TRBJ1-5,TRBV15,14,ATSRDRGPGGQPQH
TRBJ1-2,TRBV19,12,ASSSTRVIYGYT
TRBJ2-7,TRBV9,15,ASSVAGAGTGGDEQY
TRBJ2-1,TRBV18,13,ASSPYGTGGNEQF
TRBJ1-1,TRBV3-1/TRBV3-2,11,ASSDSSLVEAF
TRBJ1-1,TRBV2,13,ASSEEGREWPEAF
TRBJ2-7,TRBV27,13,ASSLSGQGYYEQY
TRBJ1-1,TRBV18,13,ASSPTVDRNTEAF
TRBJ2-6,TRBV5-4,16,ASSLESGLRSGANVLT
TRBJ1-2,TRBV18,10,ASAAGGNGYT